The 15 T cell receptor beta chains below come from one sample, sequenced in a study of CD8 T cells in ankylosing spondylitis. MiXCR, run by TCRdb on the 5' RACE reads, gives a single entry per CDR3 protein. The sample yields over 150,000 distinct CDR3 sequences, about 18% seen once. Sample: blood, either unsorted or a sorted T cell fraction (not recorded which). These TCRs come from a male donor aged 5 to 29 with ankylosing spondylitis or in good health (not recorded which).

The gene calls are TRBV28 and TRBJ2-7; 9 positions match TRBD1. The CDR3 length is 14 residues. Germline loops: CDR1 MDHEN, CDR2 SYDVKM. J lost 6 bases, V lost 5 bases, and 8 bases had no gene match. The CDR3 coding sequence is TGTGCCAGCAGTCCCGGACAGGGGCTGGGCGAGCAGTACTTC. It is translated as CASSPGQGLGEQYF.

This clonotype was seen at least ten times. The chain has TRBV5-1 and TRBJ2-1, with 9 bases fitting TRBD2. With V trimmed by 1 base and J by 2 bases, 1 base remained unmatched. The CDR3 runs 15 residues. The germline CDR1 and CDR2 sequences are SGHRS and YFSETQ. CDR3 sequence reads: CASSLPSGTYNEQFF. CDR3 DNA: TGCGCCAGCAGCTTGCCTAGCGGGACCTACAATGAGCAGTTCTTC.

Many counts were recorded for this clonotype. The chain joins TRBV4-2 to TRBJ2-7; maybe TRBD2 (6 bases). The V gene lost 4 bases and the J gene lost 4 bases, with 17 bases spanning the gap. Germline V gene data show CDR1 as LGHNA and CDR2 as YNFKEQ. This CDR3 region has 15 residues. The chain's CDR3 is CASSPTWDSNYEQYF. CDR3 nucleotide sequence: TGTGCCAGCAGCCCGACATGGGACTCCAATTACGAGCAGTACTTC.

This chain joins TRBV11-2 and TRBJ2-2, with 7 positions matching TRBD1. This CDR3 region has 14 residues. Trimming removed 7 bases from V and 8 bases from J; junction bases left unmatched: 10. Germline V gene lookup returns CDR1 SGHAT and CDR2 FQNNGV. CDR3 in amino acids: CASNPTGMTGELFF. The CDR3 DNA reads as TGTGCCAGCAACCCGACAGGGATGACGGGGGAGCTGTTTTTT.

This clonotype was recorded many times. This CDR3 is CSVNKGNEQFF. Here the CDR3 DNA reads TGCAGCGTGAACAAGGGCAATGAGCAGTTCTTC. The chain carries TRBV29-1 and TRBJ2-1; D call uncertain. Germline V gene lookup returns CDR1 SQVTM and CDR2 ANQGSEA. The CDR3 is 11 residues long. The ends were cut back, 6 bases at V and 6 bases at J, with 9 bases in the middle.

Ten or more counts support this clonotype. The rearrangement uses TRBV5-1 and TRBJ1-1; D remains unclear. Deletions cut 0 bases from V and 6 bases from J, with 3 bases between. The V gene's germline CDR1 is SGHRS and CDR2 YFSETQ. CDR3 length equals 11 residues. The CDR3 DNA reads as TGCGCCAGCAGCTTGGAAGCTGAAGCTTTCTTT. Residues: CASSLEAEAFF.

The CDR3 DNA reads as TGTGCCAGCAGTATGGGGACTAGCCGCAACAATGAGCAGTTCTTC. It encodes CASSMGTSRNNEQFF. The rearrangement joins TRBV27 to TRBJ2-1; 9 nucleotides align to TRBD2. Trimming removed 5 bases from V and 5 bases from J; junction bases left unmatched: 7. The CDR3 has 15 amino acids. Germline V gene sequence: CDR1 MNHEY, CDR2 SMNVEV (reference sequence).

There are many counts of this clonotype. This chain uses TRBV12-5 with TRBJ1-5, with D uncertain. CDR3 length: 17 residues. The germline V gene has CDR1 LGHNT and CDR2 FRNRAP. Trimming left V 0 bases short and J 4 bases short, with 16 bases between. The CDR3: CASGLVRSRAPNQPQHF. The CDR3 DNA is TGTGCTAGTGGTTTGGTAAGGAGTAGAGCCCCTAATCAGCCCCAGCATTTT. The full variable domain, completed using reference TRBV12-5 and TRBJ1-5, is DARVTQTPRHKVTEMGQEVTMRCQPILGHNTVFWYRQTMMQGLELLAYFRNRAPLDDSGMPKDRFSAEMPDATLATLKIQPSEPRDSAVYFCASGLVRSRAPNQPQHFGDGTRLSIL.

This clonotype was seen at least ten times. The CDR3 here is CASSPRLAGDSWQYF. The CDR3 DNA sequence: TGTGCCAGCAGCCCTCGACTAGCGGGAGATTCGTGGCAGTATTTT. The chain links TRBV12-3 or TRBV12-4 to TRBJ2-3; 12 bases agree with TRBD2. CDR3 length equals 15 residues. V dropped 6 bases and J dropped 11; count of bases not matched to a gene: 12.

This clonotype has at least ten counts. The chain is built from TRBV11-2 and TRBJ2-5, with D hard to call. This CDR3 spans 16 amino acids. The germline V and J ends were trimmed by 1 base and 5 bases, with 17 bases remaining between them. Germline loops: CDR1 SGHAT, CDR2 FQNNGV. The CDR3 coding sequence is TGTGCCAGCAGCTTAGCTTTCGAGGTTTCTTGGGAGACCCAGTACTTC. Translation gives CASSLAFEVSWETQYF. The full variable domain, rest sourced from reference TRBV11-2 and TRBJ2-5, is EAGVAQSPRYKIIEKRQSVAFWCNPISGHATLYWYQQILGQGPKLLIQFQNNGVVDDSQLPKDRFSAERLKGVDSTLKIQPAKLEDSAVYLCASSLAFEVSWETQYFGPGTRLLVL.

In DNA form, the CDR3 reads TGTGCCAGCAGTTACAGCGGACAGGTTACCTCCTACGAGCAGTACTTC. Translating gives CASSYSGQVTSYEQYF. The rearrangement uses TRBV6-5 and TRBJ2-7; TRBD1 aligns across 7 bases. The germline CDR1 and CDR2 sequences are MNHEY and SVGAGI. The CDR3 is 16 amino acids. Trimming took 2 bases from V and 0 from J; bases not matched to a gene: 7.

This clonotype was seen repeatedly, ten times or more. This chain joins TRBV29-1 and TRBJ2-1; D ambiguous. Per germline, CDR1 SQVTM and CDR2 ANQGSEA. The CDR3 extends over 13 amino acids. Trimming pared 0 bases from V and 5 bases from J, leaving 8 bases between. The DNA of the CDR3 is TGCAGCGTTGAAGATATGCGGAACAATGAGCAGTTCTTC. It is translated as CSVEDMRNNEQFF.

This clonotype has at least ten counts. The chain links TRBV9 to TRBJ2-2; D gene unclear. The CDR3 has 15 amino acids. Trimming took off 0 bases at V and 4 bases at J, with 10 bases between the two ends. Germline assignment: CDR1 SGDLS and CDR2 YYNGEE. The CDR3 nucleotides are TGTGCCAGCAGCGTAGGGGTAGCAAGCACCGGGGAGCTGTTTTTT. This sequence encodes CASSVGVASTGELFF.

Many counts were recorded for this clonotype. CDR3 nucleotides: TGTGCCAGCAGCACCCCGAACAGGATGAACACCGGGGAGCTGTTTTTT. The encoded protein is CASSTPNRMNTGELFF. The chain uses TRBV28 and TRBJ2-2; D may be TRBD1 (5 bases). Germline assignment: CDR1 MDHEN and CDR2 SYDVKM. Trimming removed 6 bases from V and 1 base from J, with 15 bases in between. This CDR3 contains 16 residues.

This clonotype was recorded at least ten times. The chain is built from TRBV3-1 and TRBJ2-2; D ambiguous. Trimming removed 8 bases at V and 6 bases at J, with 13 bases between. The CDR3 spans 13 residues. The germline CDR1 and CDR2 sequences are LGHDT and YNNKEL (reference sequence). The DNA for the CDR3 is TGTGCCAGCGAGATTAGTGTCCCCGGGGAGCTGTTTTTT. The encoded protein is CASEISVPGELFF.